The present TCR beta chain was sequenced within a study of blood T cell repertoires in COVID-19. About the research overall: The study drew acute and convalescent COVID-19 samples from the United States, Italy and Spain. Sources were T cells, B-cell-depleted T cells, or PBMCs; the material itself was cDNA or gDNA.

Per the original data handling: For nucleated cells, counts were estimated from reference gene primer amplification. Using immunoSEQ multiplex PCR, the repertoire was profiled, and TCRdb retains in-frame clones only, with some absent. V and J calls and clone size are those listed in that table; D and trimming were worked out from the DNA. The sample holds about 99,000 clones, about 82% seen once. The CDR3 runs 14 residues. V shed 3 bases and J shed 5 bases, with 11 bases lying between them. Germline V lookup: CDR1 WNHNN, CDR2 SYGVQD (reference sequence). This chain uses TRBV10-1 with TRBJ2-1; tentatively, D is TRBD2 (5 bases). This receptor was taken from a woman aged 55-75 years in a cohort sampled during active or convalescent COVID-19. Sequenced material: peripheral blood. In nucleotides, the CDR3 is TGCGCCAGCAGTGACAATACTAGAAACAATGAGCAGTTCTTC. This encodes CASSDNTRNNEQFF.